A selection of T cell receptor beta chains follows, all from one sample in a study of TIL therapy for anti-PD-1-resistant metastatic lung cancer. Data came from immunoSEQ multiplex PCR; TCRdb stores just in-frame clones and leaves some out. The table shows approximately 60,000 clones, with around 70% occurring only once. The material was blood, obtained at baseline. Receptor source: a person aged 30 to 80 with non-small cell lung cancer. Each CDR3 is given with its conserved first and last residue. The D gene is left open where the match is weak. Clone size is stated in some rows and not others, as once, few, many or a class when expanded.

abundance: NA; d_gene: NA; len: 12; v_gene: TRBV6-5; j_gene: TRBJ1-2; CDR3aa: CASRKWTYGYTF; CDR3nt: TGTGCCAGCAGAAAGTGGACGTATGGCTACACCTTC
abundance: NA; d_gene: NA; len: 14; v_gene: TRBV7-2; j_gene: TRBJ1-1; CDR3aa: CASSLARQNTEAFF; CDR3nt: TGTGCCAGCAGCTTAGCGCGGCAGAACACTGAAGCTTTCTTT
abundance: NA; d_gene: NA; len: 14; v_gene: TRBV5-1; j_gene: TRBJ2-3; CDR3aa: CASHRSREADTQYF; CDR3nt: TGCGCCAGTCACAGGAGCAGGGAGGCAGATACGCAGTATTTT
abundance: NA; d_gene: TRBD1; len: 13; v_gene: TRBV27; j_gene: TRBJ2-7; CDR3aa: CASSFQGEDEQYF; CDR3nt: TGTGCCAGCAGTTTTCAGGGGGAAGACGAGCAGTACTTC
abundance: NA; d_gene: NA; len: 15; v_gene: TRBV27; j_gene: TRBJ2-3; CDR3aa: CASSLKPSSTDTQYF; CDR3nt: TGTGCCAGCAGTTTAAAGCCCTCCAGTACAGATACGCAGTATTTT
abundance: NA; d_gene: NA; len: 15; v_gene: TRBV5-8; j_gene: TRBJ1-6; CDR3aa: CASTNRPGRDSPLHF; CDR3nt: TGTGCCAGCACTAACAGGCCGGGGCGGGATTCACCCCTCCACTTT
abundance: NA; d_gene: NA; len: 14; v_gene: TRBV7-9; j_gene: TRBJ2-5; CDR3aa: CASSPSPLQETQYF; CDR3nt: TGTGCCAGCAGCCCATCACCCCTTCAAGAGACCCAGTACTTC
abundance: NA; d_gene: NA; len: 12; v_gene: TRBV28; j_gene: TRBJ1-2; CDR3aa: CASRGTSYGYTF; CDR3nt: TGTGCCAGCAGAGGTACCAGCTATGGCTACACCTTC
abundance: once; d_gene: TRBD2; len: 15; v_gene: TRBV7-3; j_gene: TRBJ2-1; CDR3aa: CASSPRLAEDNEQFF; CDR3nt: TGTGCCAGCAGCCCTAGACTAGCGGAAGACAATGAGCAGTTCTTC
abundance: once; d_gene: NA; len: 15; v_gene: TRBV18; j_gene: TRBJ2-2; CDR3aa: CASSPSRDGIGELFF; CDR3nt: TGTGCCAGCTCACCTTCCCGGGACGGCATCGGGGAGCTGTTTTTT
abundance: NA; d_gene: NA; len: 14; v_gene: TRBV2; j_gene: TRBJ1-5; CDR3aa: CASSRTVGNQPQHF; CDR3nt: TGTGCCAGCAGTCGGACAGTTGGCAATCAGCCCCAGCATTTT
abundance: NA; d_gene: TRBD1; len: 15; v_gene: TRBV4-3; j_gene: TRBJ2-7; CDR3aa: CASSHTWTGNYEQYF; CDR3nt: TGCGCCAGCAGCCATACCTGGACAGGAAATTACGAGCAGTACTTC